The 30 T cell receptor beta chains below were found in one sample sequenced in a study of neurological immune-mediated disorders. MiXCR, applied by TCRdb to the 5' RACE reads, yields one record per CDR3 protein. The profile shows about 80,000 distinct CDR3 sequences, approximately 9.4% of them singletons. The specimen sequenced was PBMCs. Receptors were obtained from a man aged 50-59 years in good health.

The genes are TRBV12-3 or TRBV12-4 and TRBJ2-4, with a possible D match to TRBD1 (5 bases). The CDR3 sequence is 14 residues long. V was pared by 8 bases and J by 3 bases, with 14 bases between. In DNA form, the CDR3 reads TGTGCCAGCCCCCTGTGGGGCGGCAAAAACATTCAGTACTTC. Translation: CASPLWGGKNIQYF.

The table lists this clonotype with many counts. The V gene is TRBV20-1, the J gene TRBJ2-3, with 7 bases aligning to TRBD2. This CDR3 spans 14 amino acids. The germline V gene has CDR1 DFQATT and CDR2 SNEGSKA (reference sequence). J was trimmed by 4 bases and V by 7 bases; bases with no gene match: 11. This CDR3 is CSGTGGGVPDTQYF. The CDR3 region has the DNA TGCAGTGGAACGGGAGGCGGCGTACCAGATACGCAGTATTTT.

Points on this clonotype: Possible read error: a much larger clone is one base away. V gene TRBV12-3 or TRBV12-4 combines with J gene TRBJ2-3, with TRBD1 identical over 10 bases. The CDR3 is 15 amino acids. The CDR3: CVSTWGQGLADTQYF. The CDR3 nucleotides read TGTGTCAGCACCTGGGGACAGGGGCTCGCAGATACGCAGTATTTT.

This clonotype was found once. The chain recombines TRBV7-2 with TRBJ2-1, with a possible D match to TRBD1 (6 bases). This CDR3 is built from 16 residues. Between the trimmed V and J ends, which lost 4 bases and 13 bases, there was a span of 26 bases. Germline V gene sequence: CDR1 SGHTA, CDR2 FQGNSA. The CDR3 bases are TGTGCCAGCAGCTCCAGAACCGGGACAACCTACAATGGCCAGTTCTTC. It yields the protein CASSSRTGTTYNGQFF.

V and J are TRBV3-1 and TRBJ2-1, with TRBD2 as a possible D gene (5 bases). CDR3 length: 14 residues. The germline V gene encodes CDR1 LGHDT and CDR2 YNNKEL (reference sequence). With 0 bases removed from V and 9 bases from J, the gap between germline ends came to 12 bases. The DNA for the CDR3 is TGTGCCAGCAGCCAAGATTCGAGGGCGGTTGAGCAGTTCTTC. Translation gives CASSQDSRAVEQFF.

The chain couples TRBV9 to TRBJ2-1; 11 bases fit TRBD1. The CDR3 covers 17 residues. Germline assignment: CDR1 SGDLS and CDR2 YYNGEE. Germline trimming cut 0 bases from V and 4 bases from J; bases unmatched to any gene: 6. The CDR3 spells CASSVDEGQGVYNEQFF. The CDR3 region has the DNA TGTGCCAGCAGCGTAGACGAGGGACAGGGGGTTTACAATGAGCAGTTCTTC.

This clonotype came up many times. CDR3 DNA: TGTGCCAGCAGTACCTCGGGACTAGCCTACGAGCAGTACTTC. Protein product: CASSTSGLAYEQYF. The rearrangement links TRBV12-3 or TRBV12-4 to TRBJ2-7, with TRBD2 matching over 8 bases. The CDR3 has 14 amino acids. Trimming took 5 bases from V and 2 from J; bases not matched to a gene: 5.

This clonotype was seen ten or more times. CDR3 loop: CASSPGQGAGEQYF. The CDR3 nucleotides read TGCGCCAGCAGCCCAGGACAGGGGGCTGGGGAGCAGTACTTC. The chain uses TRBV5-1 and TRBJ2-7, with 11 nucleotides matching TRBD1. The CDR3 is 14 amino acids. J lost 7 bases, V lost 4 bases, and 7 bases had no gene match. CDR1 SGHRS and CDR2 YFSETQ come from the germline V gene.

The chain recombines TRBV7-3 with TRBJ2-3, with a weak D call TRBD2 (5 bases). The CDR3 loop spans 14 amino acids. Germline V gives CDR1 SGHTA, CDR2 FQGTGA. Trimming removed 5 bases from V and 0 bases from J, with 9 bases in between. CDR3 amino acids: CASSLRDSTDTQYF. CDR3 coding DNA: TGTGCCAGCAGCCTCCGGGATAGCACAGATACGCAGTATTTT.

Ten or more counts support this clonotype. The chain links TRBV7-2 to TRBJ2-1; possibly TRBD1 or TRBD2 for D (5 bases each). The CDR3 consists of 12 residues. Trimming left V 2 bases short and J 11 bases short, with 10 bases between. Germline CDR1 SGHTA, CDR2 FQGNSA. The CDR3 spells CASSLRPGQQFF. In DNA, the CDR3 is TGTGCCAGCAGCTTAAGACCGGGACAGCAGTTCTTC.

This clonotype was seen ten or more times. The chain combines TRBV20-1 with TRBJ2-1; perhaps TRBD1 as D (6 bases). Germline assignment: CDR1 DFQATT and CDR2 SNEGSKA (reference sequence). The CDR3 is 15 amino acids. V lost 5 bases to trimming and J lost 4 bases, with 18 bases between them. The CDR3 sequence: CSALAMDRVYNEQFF. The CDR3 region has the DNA TGCAGTGCTTTGGCGATGGACAGAGTATACAATGAGCAGTTCTTC.

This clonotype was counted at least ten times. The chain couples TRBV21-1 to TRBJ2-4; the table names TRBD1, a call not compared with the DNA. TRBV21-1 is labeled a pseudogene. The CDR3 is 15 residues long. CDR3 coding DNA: TGTGCCAGCAGCACTCAGACAGGGGGCAAAAACATTCAGTACTTC. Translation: CASSTQTGGKNIQYF.

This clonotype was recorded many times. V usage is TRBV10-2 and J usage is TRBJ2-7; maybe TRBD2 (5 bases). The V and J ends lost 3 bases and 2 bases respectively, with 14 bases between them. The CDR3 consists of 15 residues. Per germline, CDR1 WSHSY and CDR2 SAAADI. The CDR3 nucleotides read TGCGCCAGCAGTGATCGGGCTACGGGGACCTACGAGCAGTACTTC. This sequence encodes CASSDRATGTYEQYF.

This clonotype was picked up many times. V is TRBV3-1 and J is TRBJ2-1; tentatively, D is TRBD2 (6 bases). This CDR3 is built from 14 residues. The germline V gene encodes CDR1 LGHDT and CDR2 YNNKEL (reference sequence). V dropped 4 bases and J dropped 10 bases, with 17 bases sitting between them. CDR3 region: CASSRLGIADEQFF. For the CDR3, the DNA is TGTGCCAGCAGCCGCCTTGGAATAGCGGACGAGCAGTTCTTC.

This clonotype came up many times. CDR3 residues: CASSLAPEIMNTEAFF. The CDR3 DNA reads as TGCGCCAGCAGCTTGGCCCCGGAGATAATGAACACTGAAGCTTTCTTT. V and J are TRBV5-1 and TRBJ1-1; D gene uncertain. The CDR3 extends over 16 amino acids. Trimming left V 0 bases short and J 0 bases short, with 12 bases between. The germline gives CDR1 SGHRS, CDR2 YFSETQ. Looking up the rest from reference TRBV5-1 and TRBJ1-1 gives the full variable domain: KAGVTQTPRYLIKTRGQQVTLSCSPISGHRSVSWYQQTPGQGLQFLFEYFSETQRNKGNFPGRFSGRQFSNSRSEMNVSTLELGDSALYLCASSLAPEIMNTEAFFGQGTRLTVV.

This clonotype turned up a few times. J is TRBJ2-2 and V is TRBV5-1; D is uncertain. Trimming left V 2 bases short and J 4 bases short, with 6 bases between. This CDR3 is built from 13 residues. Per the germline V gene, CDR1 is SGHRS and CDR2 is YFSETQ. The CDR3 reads CASSFSPTGELFF. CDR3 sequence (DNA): TGCGCCAGCAGCTTCAGCCCCACCGGGGAGCTGTTTTTT. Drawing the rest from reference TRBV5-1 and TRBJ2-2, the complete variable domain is KAGVTQTPRYLIKTRGQQVTLSCSPISGHRSVSWYQQTPGQGLQFLFEYFSETQRNKGNFPGRFSGRQFSNSRSEMNVSTLELGDSALYLCASSFSPTGELFFGEGSRLTVL.

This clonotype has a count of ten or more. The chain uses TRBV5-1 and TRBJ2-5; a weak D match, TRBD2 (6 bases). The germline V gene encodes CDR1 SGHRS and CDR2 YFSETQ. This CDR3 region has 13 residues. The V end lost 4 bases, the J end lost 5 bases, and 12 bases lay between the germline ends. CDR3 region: CASSPDGGETQYF. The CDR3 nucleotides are TGCGCCAGCAGCCCTGACGGAGGGGAGACCCAGTACTTC.

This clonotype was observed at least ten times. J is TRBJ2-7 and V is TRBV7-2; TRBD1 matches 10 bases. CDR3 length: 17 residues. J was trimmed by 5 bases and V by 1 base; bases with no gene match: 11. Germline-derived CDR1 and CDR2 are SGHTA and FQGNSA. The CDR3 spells CASSLDGGGTGVDEQYF. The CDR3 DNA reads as TGTGCCAGCAGCTTAGACGGGGGCGGGACAGGGGTGGACGAGCAGTACTTC.

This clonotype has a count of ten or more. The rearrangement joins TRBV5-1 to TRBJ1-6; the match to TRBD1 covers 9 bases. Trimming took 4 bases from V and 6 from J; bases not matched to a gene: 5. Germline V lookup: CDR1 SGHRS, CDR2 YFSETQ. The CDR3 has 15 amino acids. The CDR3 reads CASSTTGGSNSPLHF. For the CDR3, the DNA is TGCGCCAGCAGCACGACAGGGGGGAGTAATTCACCCCTCCACTTT. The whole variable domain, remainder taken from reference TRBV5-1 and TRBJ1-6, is KAGVTQTPRYLIKTRGQQVTLSCSPISGHRSVSWYQQTPGQGLQFLFEYFSETQRNKGNFPGRFSGRQFSNSRSEMNVSTLELGDSALYLCASSTTGGSNSPLHFGNGTRLTVT.

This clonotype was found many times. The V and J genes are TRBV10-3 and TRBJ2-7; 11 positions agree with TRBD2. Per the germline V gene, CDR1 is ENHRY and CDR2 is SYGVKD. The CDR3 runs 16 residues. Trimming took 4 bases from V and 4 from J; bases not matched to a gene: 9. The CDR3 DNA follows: TGTGCCATCAGTGGCAGAGGGACTAGCGGTTTTTACGAGCAGTACTTC. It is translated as CAISGRGTSGFYEQYF.

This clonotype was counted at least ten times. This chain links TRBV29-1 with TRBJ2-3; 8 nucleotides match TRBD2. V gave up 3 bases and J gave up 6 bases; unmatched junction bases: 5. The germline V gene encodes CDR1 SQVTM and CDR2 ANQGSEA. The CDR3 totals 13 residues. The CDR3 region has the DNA TGCAGCGTTGACGGGGGGGGCCACGATACGCAGTATTTT. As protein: CSVDGGGHDTQYF.

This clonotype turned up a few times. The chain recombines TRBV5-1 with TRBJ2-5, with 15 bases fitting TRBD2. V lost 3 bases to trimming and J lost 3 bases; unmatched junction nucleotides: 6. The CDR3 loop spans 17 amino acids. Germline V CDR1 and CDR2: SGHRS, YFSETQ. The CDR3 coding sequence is TGCGCCAGCAGCTCACCGGGACTAGCGGGGGGTAAAGAGACCCAGTACTTC. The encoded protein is CASSSPGLAGGKETQYF.

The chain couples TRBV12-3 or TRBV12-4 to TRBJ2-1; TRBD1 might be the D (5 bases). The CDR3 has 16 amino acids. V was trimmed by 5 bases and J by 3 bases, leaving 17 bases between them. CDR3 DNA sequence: TGTGCCAGCAGTCTTGTGGCAGGGTGCAGCTACAATGAGCAGTTCTTC. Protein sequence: CASSLVAGCSYNEQFF.

The CDR3 nucleotides read TGCGCCAGCAGCCAAGATCAGGACAGGGGTAATCAGCCCCAGCATTTT. This codes for CASSQDQDRGNQPQHF. The chain uses TRBV4-1 and TRBJ1-5, with 9 nucleotides matching TRBD1. There are 16 residues in the CDR3. J lost 4 bases, V lost 0 bases, and 4 bases had no gene match. Per germline, CDR1 MGHRA and CDR2 YSYEKL.

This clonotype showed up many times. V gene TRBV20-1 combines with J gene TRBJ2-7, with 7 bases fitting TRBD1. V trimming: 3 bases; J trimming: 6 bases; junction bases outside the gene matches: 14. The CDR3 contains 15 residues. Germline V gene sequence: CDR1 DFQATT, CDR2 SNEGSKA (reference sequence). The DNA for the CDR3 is TGCAGTGCTAGGCCCCCCTTAGACAGGGATGGCGAGCAGTACTTC. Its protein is CSARPPLDRDGEQYF.

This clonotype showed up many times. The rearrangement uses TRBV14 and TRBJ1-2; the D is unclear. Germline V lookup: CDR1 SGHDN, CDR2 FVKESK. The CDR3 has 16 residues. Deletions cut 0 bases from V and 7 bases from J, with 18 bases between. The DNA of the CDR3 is TGTGCCAGCAGCCAAGATCGGACCGTGGTTTTTGGTGGCTACACCTTC. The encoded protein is CASSQDRTVVFGGYTF.

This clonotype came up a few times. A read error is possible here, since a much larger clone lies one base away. CDR3 amino acids: CSANSGTGELFF. DNA for the CDR3: TGCAGCGCGAACAGTGGCACCGGGGAGCTGTTTTTT. V usage is TRBV29-1 and J usage is TRBJ2-2; no clear D. Germline loops: CDR1 SQVTM, CDR2 ANQGSEA. This CDR3 region has 12 residues. V lost 7 bases and J 4 bases, leaving 10 bases between the germline ends.

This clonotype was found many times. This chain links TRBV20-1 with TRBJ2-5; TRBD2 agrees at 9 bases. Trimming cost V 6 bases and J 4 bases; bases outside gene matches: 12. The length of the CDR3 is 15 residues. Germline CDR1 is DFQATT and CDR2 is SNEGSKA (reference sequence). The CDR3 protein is CSARPMAGGRETQYF. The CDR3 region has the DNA TGCAGTGCCAGACCGATGGCGGGAGGGCGAGAGACCCAGTACTTC.

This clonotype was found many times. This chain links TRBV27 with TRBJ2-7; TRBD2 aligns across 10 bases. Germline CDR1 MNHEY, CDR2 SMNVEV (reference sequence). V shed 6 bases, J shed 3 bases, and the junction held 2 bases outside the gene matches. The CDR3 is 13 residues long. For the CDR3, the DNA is TGTGCCAGCAGCCTAGCGGGAGTCTACGAGCAGTACTTC. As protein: CASSLAGVYEQYF.

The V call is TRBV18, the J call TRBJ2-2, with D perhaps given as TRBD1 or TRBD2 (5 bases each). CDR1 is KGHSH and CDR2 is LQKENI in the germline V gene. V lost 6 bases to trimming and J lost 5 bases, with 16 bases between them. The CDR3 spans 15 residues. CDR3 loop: CASSKAREITGELFF. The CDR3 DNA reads TGTGCCAGCTCCAAAGCCAGGGAGATAACCGGGGAGCTGTTTTTT.